The 31 T cell receptor beta chains below were found in one sample sequenced in a study of cytomegalovirus exposure and HLA in healthy donors. This PCR relied on a set of 60 Vbeta primers and 13 Jbeta primers. The repertoire was sequenced with immunoSEQ multiplex PCR; TCRdb's copy has only in-frame clones and lacks some. The table shows 200,000 to 250,000 clones, with 70% to 85% occurring only once. The sequenced sample consisted of PBMCs. The receptors come from a male donor in good health and CMV-seronegative.

The CDR3 DNA reads TGTGCCAGCAGCGACGACACTTCCGAGCAGTACTTC. It encodes CASSDDTSEQYF. The J gene is TRBJ2-7, the V gene TRBV7-2; D remains unclear. The CDR3 covers 12 residues. CDR1 is SGHTA, CDR2 FQGNSA, per germline. Trimming shortened V by 5 bases and J by 6 bases, and 11 bases separated the two germline ends.

The chain has TRBV9 and TRBJ2-1; TRBD2 matches 7 bases. Germline CDR1 is SGDLS and CDR2 is YYNGEE. The CDR3 runs 18 residues. Trimming took 2 bases from V and 7 from J; bases not matched to a gene: 18. The CDR3 loop reads CASSVLPGGRTAGNEQFF. CDR3 bases: TGTGCCAGCAGCGTCCTCCCCGGCGGGAGAACCGCCGGGAATGAGCAGTTCTTC.

The CDR3 coding sequence is TGTGCCAGCAGCTGGGAGGAGGGCACTGAAGCTTTCTTT. Protein sequence: CASSWEEGTEAFF. The V call is TRBV9, the J call TRBJ1-1; no clear D gene. This CDR3 has 13 residues. V was shortened by 4 bases and J by 4 bases, with 11 bases between the two germline ends. Germline loops: CDR1 SGDLS, CDR2 YYNGEE.

As regards this clone: A read error may account for a junction end that differs from germline. CDR3 sequence reads: CSSSPELAGGTDTQYF. Written as DNA, the CDR3 is TGTTCCAGCAGCCCTGAACTAGCGGGAGGGACAGATACGCAGTATTTT. The genes are TRBV7-9 and TRBJ2-3; 13 bases are a match to TRBD2. The CDR3 spans 16 residues. Germline loops: CDR1 SEHNR, CDR2 FQNEAQ (reference sequence).

CDR3 coding DNA: TGTGCCATCAGATGGGACAGGAGCTACGAGCAGTACTTC. As protein: CAIRWDRSYEQYF. The chain links TRBV10-3 to TRBJ2-7, with 8 bases fitting TRBD1. Germline V gene data show CDR1 as ENHRY and CDR2 as SYGVKD. J lost 3 bases, V lost 6 bases, and 4 bases had no gene match. The CDR3 runs to 13 residues.

The chain joins TRBV27 to TRBJ2-5; D might be TRBD1 (5 bases). With the DNA end fitting TRBJ2-7 better, the J assignment may be wrong. Germline CDR1 is MNHEY and CDR2 is SMNVEV (reference sequence). The CDR3 runs to 13 residues. The CDR3: CASSRREMDEQYF. The CDR3 region has the DNA TGTGCCAGCAGTCGCAGGGAAATGGACGAGCAGTACTTC.

This rearrangement joins TRBV27 to TRBJ2-1; TRBD2 matches 10 bases. V trimming: 2 bases; J trimming: 2 bases; junction bases outside the gene matches: 0. The CDR3 length is 15 residues. Germline V gives CDR1 MNHEY, CDR2 SMNVEV (reference sequence). This CDR3 reads CASSLGLAAYNEQFF. CDR3 bases: TGTGCCAGCAGTTTAGGACTAGCGGCCTACAATGAGCAGTTCTTC.

As to this clone: Germline and junction disagree at one end, which may indicate a read error. The gene calls are TRBV7-3 and TRBJ2-3; weak D call: TRBD2 (6 bases). This CDR3 is built from 17 residues. In germline, CDR1 is SGHTA, CDR2 FQGTGA. The CDR3 loop is CASSVTPREYGTDTQYF. The CDR3 DNA reads TGTGCCAGCAGCGTAACCCCTCGGGAGTACGGGACAGATACGCAGTATTTT.

The J gene is TRBJ2-5, the V gene TRBV29-1, with D possibly TRBD1 on 5 matching bases. Germline V lookup: CDR1 SQVTM, CDR2 ANQGSEA. The CDR3 has 13 amino acids. Trimming took off 5 bases at V and 0 bases at J, with 10 bases between the two ends. CDR3 residues: CSVRQLYQETQYF. In nucleotides, the CDR3 is TGCAGCGTTCGACAGCTTTACCAAGAGACCCAGTACTTC.

V and J are TRBV6-4 and TRBJ1-4; D gene unclear. Germline CDR1 MRHNA, CDR2 SNTAGT. CDR3 size: 17 residues. V lost 0 bases, J lost 8 bases, and 19 bases lay in between. CDR3 sequence (DNA): TGTGCCAGCAGTGACTCGAGGGCGGCGCGGGATAGGGAAAAACTGTTTTTT. Its protein product is CASSDSRAARDREKLFF.

This chain joins TRBV13 and TRBJ2-3, with 13 bases identical to TRBD2. Germline V gene data show CDR1 as PRHDT and CDR2 as FYEKMQ (reference sequence). The CDR3 has 15 residues. The J segment lost 4 bases and the V segment lost 5 bases, leaving 3 bases of the junction unmatched. CDR3: CASSPGLAGADTQYF. DNA of the CDR3: TGTGCCAGCAGCCCCGGACTAGCGGGAGCAGATACGCAGTATTTT.

The CDR3 DNA is TGCGCCAGCAGCTTGGTTGGGTCGACAGGGAACACTGAAGCTTTCTTT. Protein sequence: CASSLVGSTGNTEAFF. The genes are TRBV5-1 and TRBJ1-1; possibly TRBD1 for D (6 bases). V lost 0 bases to trimming and J lost 1 base, with 13 bases between them. The CDR3 has 16 residues. The V gene's germline CDR1 is SGHRS and CDR2 YFSETQ.

The chain carries TRBV9 and TRBJ2-1, with 7 nucleotides matching TRBD1. The CDR3 length is 15 residues. Losses at the gene ends were 0 bases for V and 6 bases for J; bases not matched to a gene: 6. The germline V gene has CDR1 SGDLS and CDR2 YYNGEE. CDR3 nucleotide sequence: TGTGCCAGCAGCGTAGTCGGGCAGGGGGTCAATGAGCAGTTCTTC. Residues: CASSVVGQGVNEQFF.

The chain uses TRBV5-1 and TRBJ1-6; weak D call: TRBD1 (6 bases). CDR3 length equals 16 residues. The germline V and J ends were trimmed by 0 bases and 10 bases, with 17 bases remaining between them. CDR1 is SGHRS, CDR2 YFSETQ, per germline. The CDR3: CASSLELASRGSPLHF. The CDR3, as DNA: TGCGCCAGCAGCTTGGAATTGGCGTCGAGGGGGTCACCCCTCCACTTT.

This chain joins TRBV28 and TRBJ2-1, with 11 bases lining up with TRBD2. Germline CDR1 is MDHEN and CDR2 is SYDVKM. V gave up 6 bases and J gave up 1 base; unmatched junction bases: 11. This CDR3 region has 18 residues. CDR3 sequence (DNA): TGTGCCAGCAGCTATCACCATAGCGGGAGGGGATCCTACAATGAGCAGTTCTTC. As protein: CASSYHHSGRGSYNEQFF.

This chain connects TRBV18 to TRBJ2-7, with D perhaps TRBD1 (5 bases). CDR3 length: 14 amino acids. Deletions cut 2 bases from V and 6 bases from J, with 14 bases between. Germline values: CDR1 KGHSH, CDR2 LQKENI. CDR3 bases: TGTGCCAGCTCACCAGGGGCAGGGATCGTCGAGCAGTACTTC. Amino acid sequence: CASSPGAGIVEQYF.

The CDR3 is CASSVGGSGREYF. CDR3 coding DNA: TGTGCCAGCAGTGTTGGCGGTAGCGGGAGAGAGTACTTC. The chain is built from TRBV6-1 and TRBJ2-7, with 9 bases matching TRBD2. CDR1 is MNHNS and CDR2 is SASEGT in the germline V gene. The CDR3 sequence is 13 residues long. The V and J ends lost 4 bases and 11 bases, in that order; junction bases with no gene match: 9.

DNA of the CDR3: TGTGCCAGCAGCAGGGCGTTGAACACTGAAGCTTTCTTT. It encodes CASSRALNTEAFF. V gene TRBV2 combines with J gene TRBJ1-1, with a possible D match to TRBD1 (5 bases). Germline loops: CDR1 SNHLY, CDR2 FYNNEI. The V end lost 6 bases, the J end lost 0 bases, and 8 bases lay between the germline ends. CDR3 length: 13 residues.

This clone was picked up one time. The chain is built from TRBV7-9 and TRBJ2-1; D uncertain. The CDR3 is 13 residues long. The V end was cut by 4 bases, the J end by 4 bases, with 8 bases between. Germline CDR1 and CDR2: SEHNR and FQNEAQ (reference sequence). CDR3 sequence (DNA): TGTGCCAGCAGCTCGGTAGTATACAATGAGCAGTTCTTC. As protein: CASSSVVYNEQFF.

The rearrangement links TRBV28 to TRBJ1-2, with D perhaps matching TRBD1 (5 bases). CDR1 MDHEN and CDR2 SYDVKM come from the germline V gene. V was cut by 6 bases and J by 8 bases, with 13 bases left in between. CDR3 size: 12 residues. The CDR3 region is CASSDFRVGYTF. The CDR3 DNA follows: TGTGCCAGCAGCGACTTCAGGGTCGGCTACACCTTC.

The chain couples TRBV29-1 to TRBJ1-2; D is possibly TRBD1 (5 bases). This CDR3 is 12 amino acids long. The germline V gene has CDR1 SQVTM and CDR2 ANQGSEA. The ends were cut back, 5 bases at V and 4 bases at J, with 11 bases in the middle. CDR3 sequence reads: CSVQETVYGYTF. In DNA, the CDR3 is TGCAGCGTTCAGGAGACAGTCTATGGCTACACCTTC.

This chain connects TRBV10-1 to TRBJ2-2; D is undetermined. Germline CDR1 reads WNHNN; CDR2 reads SYGVQD (reference sequence). The ends were cut back, 6 bases at V and 2 bases at J, with 4 bases in the middle. The CDR3 runs 12 residues. The CDR3: CASSRNTGELFF. The CDR3 bases are TGCGCCAGCAGCAGAAACACCGGGGAGCTGTTTTTT.

The chain has TRBV15 and TRBJ2-3; TRBD1 matches 7 bases. The germline V gene encodes CDR1 LNHNV and CDR2 YYDKDF (reference sequence). CDR3 length: 15 amino acids. After removal of 5 bases from V and 2 bases from J, the junction contained 7 bases not matched to a gene. CDR3 loop: CATSLRQGTTDTQYF. CDR3 DNA sequence: TGTGCCACCAGCTTAAGACAGGGTACCACAGATACGCAGTATTTT.

This chain uses TRBV7-9 with TRBJ2-2, with TRBD1 matching over 7 bases. Germline V lookup: CDR1 SEHNR, CDR2 FQNEAQ (reference sequence). The CDR3 totals 14 residues. With 5 bases clipped from V and 6 bases from J, the junction kept 6 bases outside the gene matches. CDR3 coding DNA: TGTGCCAGCAGCCCTCGACAGGGCGCCGGGGAGCTGTTTTTT. This translates into CASSPRQGAGELFF.

J is TRBJ2-4 and V is TRBV29-1; TRBD1 agrees at 9 bases. The CDR3 covers 15 residues. Trimming at V came to 6 bases and at J to 2 bases, leaving 8 bases not matched to a gene. The germline gives CDR1 SQVTM, CDR2 ANQGSEA. CDR3 sequence reads: CSVLQGAVSKNIQYF. In DNA, the CDR3 is TGCAGCGTATTACAGGGGGCGGTCTCCAAAAACATTCAGTACTTC.

J is TRBJ2-2 and V is TRBV29-1; a possible D gene is TRBD2 (6 bases). This CDR3 is built from 13 residues. Germline values: CDR1 SQVTM, CDR2 ANQGSEA. The V end was cut by 3 bases, the J end by 1 base, with 6 bases between. CDR3 coding DNA: TGCAGCGTTGAGCGGGAGAACACCGGGGAGCTGTTTTTT. Residues: CSVERENTGELFF.

The gene calls are TRBV5-3 and TRBJ2-4, with 7 bases aligning to TRBD2. TRBV5-3 is known as an ORF, though its function is uncertain. J lost 0 bases, V lost 1 base, and 4 bases had no gene match. The CDR3 length is 16 residues. CDR3 DNA: TGTGCCAGAAGCTTGAAACTAGCGCTAGCCAAAAACATTCAGTACTTC. Translating gives CARSLKLALAKNIQYF.

This rearrangement joins TRBV19 to TRBJ1-2; D is possibly TRBD1 (6 bases). The CDR3 has 14 amino acids. V gave up 9 bases and J gave up 1 base, with 15 bases separating them. Germline CDR1 is LNHDA and CDR2 is SQIVND (reference sequence). CDR3 coding DNA: TGTGCCAGCCGGACAGAAGCACTTAACTATGGCTACACCTTC. Encoded protein: CASRTEALNYGYTF.

The chain joins TRBV27 to TRBJ2-2, with 7 bases aligning to TRBD2. Per germline, CDR1 MNHEY and CDR2 SMNVEV (reference sequence). The CDR3 runs to 16 residues. The trim removed 6 bases at V and 5 bases at J, leaving 12 bases unmatched. The CDR3 bases are TGTGCCAGCAGGACCACTTGGGGGGAGGGGACCGGGGAGCTGTTTTTT. Its protein is CASRTTWGEGTGELFF.

The gene calls are TRBV25-1 and TRBJ2-1, with D perhaps matching TRBD2 (5 bases). CDR1 is MGHDK and CDR2 is SYGVNS in the germline V gene. Trimming removed 6 bases from V and 2 bases from J, with 20 bases in between. This CDR3 has 17 residues. CDR3 in amino acids: CASSPKWSSPTYNEQFF. The CDR3 DNA reads TGTGCCAGCAGCCCTAAGTGGTCTAGCCCTACCTACAATGAGCAGTTCTTC.

The V gene is TRBV7-8, the J gene TRBJ1-5; the match to TRBD1 covers 7 bases. The V and J ends lost 2 bases and 1 base, in that order; junction bases with no gene match: 8. The CDR3 is 17 amino acids. Germline V CDR1 and CDR2: SGHVS, FQNEAQ. The CDR3, as DNA: TGTGCCAGCAGCTTATCCTTAACAGGGGCGAGCAATCAGCCCCAGCATTTT. Translation gives CASSLSLTGASNQPQHF.